Below are 15 T cell receptor beta chains sequenced from a single sample in a study of shared clonotypes between healthy human individuals. This table comes from immunoSEQ multiplex PCR, and its TCRdb copy is limited to in-frame clones, with some not included. The table includes under 600,000 clones, about 96% detected once. Sequencing was performed on naive CD4+ T cells sorted from blood. Noted subset: CD45RA+ positively selected. These receptors all come from a woman in her thirties in good health.

The gene calls are TRBV10-3 and TRBJ2-5; 14 bases line up with TRBD2. Germline V gene lookup returns CDR1 ENHRY and CDR2 SYGVKD. V was pared by 6 bases and J by 2 bases, with 11 bases of the junction left unmatched. CDR3 size: 18 residues. The CDR3 DNA is TGTGCCATCAGCCGACTAGCGGGAGGGCCCAACAGACAAGAGACCCAGTACTTC. Translated: CAISRLAGGPNRQETQYF.

Concerning this clone: The sample holds other DNA sequences that translate to the same CDR3. The chain combines TRBV5-1 with TRBJ2-2, with 15 nucleotides matching TRBD2. CDR1 SGHRS and CDR2 YFSETQ come from the germline V gene. The CDR3 is 17 residues long. The trim removed 3 bases at V and 5 bases at J, leaving 5 bases unmatched. CDR3 region: CASSSGLAGGGTGELFF. The CDR3 coding sequence is TGCGCCAGCAGCTCGGGACTAGCGGGAGGAGGAACCGGGGAGCTGTTTTTT.

V usage is TRBV5-4 and J usage is TRBJ2-7; TRBD1 might be the D (6 bases). CDR1 and CDR2 from the germline V gene are SGHNT and YYREEE (reference sequence). Trimming shortened V by 0 bases and J by 0 bases, and 10 bases separated the two germline ends. This CDR3 is built from 15 residues. CDR3 region: CASSLGQVSSYEQYF. The CDR3 nucleotides read TGTGCCAGCAGCTTGGGACAGGTGAGCTCCTACGAGCAGTACTTC.

The chain links TRBV21-1 to TRBJ2-7; the table's D call, TRBD2, has no DNA check behind it. TRBV21-1 has pseudogene status. The CDR3 is made up of 19 amino acids. CDR3 residues: CASSKAWGVPSGFSYEQYF. Written as DNA, the CDR3 is TGTGCCAGCAGCAAAGCGTGGGGGGTACCTAGCGGGTTCTCCTACGAGCAGTACTTC.

The CDR3 DNA follows: TGTGCCAGCATAAGCGGGAGGGCCGTAGAGACCCAGTACTTC. This codes for CASISGRAVETQYF. The V gene is TRBV28, the J gene TRBJ2-5; 10 bases map to TRBD2. Germline trimming cut 7 bases from V and 4 bases from J; bases unmatched to any gene: 6. Germline V gene data show CDR1 as MDHEN and CDR2 as SYDVKM. This CDR3 has 14 residues.

V usage is TRBV5-4 and J usage is TRBJ1-2; a weak D match, TRBD1 (6 bases). The CDR3 has 15 residues. Between the trimmed V and J ends, which lost 4 bases and 5 bases, there was a span of 18 bases. Germline CDR1 SGHNT, CDR2 YYREEE (reference sequence). CDR3 nucleotides: TGTGCCAGCAGCGAAAGACAGGCGACTGGTTATGGCTACACCTTC. It translates to CASSERQATGYGYTF.

The J gene is TRBJ2-2, the V gene TRBV14; weak D call: TRBD1 (5 bases). Trimming removed 4 bases at V and 1 base at J, with 10 bases between. This CDR3 has 15 residues. Germline loops: CDR1 SGHDN, CDR2 FVKESK. The CDR3 region has the DNA TGTGCCAGCAGCCGCGACAGACAGAACACCGGGGAGCTGTTTTTT. Translating it yields CASSRDRQNTGELFF.

The genes are TRBV29-1 and TRBJ2-7; tentative D call: TRBD2 (5 bases). CDR3 length equals 15 residues. The V gene's germline CDR1 is SQVTM and CDR2 ANQGSEA. Trimming stripped 4 bases from V and 2 bases from J, with 18 bases between. The CDR3 nucleotides are TGCAGCGTTGGCGGGCCGGCTTACGATACCTACGAGCAGTACTTC. It encodes CSVGGPAYDTYEQYF.

This sequence joins TRBV28 and TRBJ2-7; D possibly corresponds to TRBD1 (6 bases). The germline gives CDR1 MDHEN, CDR2 SYDVKM. The CDR3 is made up of 16 amino acids. Trimming removed 4 bases from V and 0 bases from J, with 16 bases in between. CDR3 loop: CASSSSGHPISYEQYF. The DNA of the CDR3 is TGTGCCAGCAGTTCCTCGGGACACCCGATCTCCTACGAGCAGTACTTC.

The rearrangement links TRBV28 to TRBJ2-1; TRBD2 agrees at 9 bases. The length of the CDR3 is 15 residues. The J segment lost 0 bases and the V segment lost 6 bases, leaving 3 bases of the junction unmatched. Germline V gene sequence: CDR1 MDHEN, CDR2 SYDVKM. CDR3 loop: CASRLAGSSYNEQFF. The DNA of the CDR3 is TGTGCCAGCAGGCTAGCGGGGAGCTCCTACAATGAGCAGTTCTTC.

The rearrangement links TRBV19 to TRBJ2-3, with 15 bases identical to TRBD2. CDR3 size: 16 residues. Per germline, CDR1 LNHDA and CDR2 SQIVND (reference sequence). V lost 3 bases to trimming and J lost 5 bases; unmatched junction nucleotides: 3. The CDR3 is CASSMGLAGGGDTQYF. CDR3 sequence (DNA): TGTGCCAGTAGTATGGGACTAGCGGGGGGTGGAGATACGCAGTATTTT.

This sequence joins TRBV20-1 and TRBJ2-1; D gene uncertain. The germline CDR1 and CDR2 sequences are DFQATT and SNEGSKA (reference sequence). The V gene lost 5 bases and the J gene lost 9 bases, with 8 bases spanning the gap. The CDR3 sequence is 10 residues long. CDR3 DNA: TGCAGTGCTCGCCGTAGTGAGCAGTTCTTC. This encodes CSARRSEQFF.

This chain links TRBV19 with TRBJ2-2; D is uncertain. The CDR3 totals 15 residues. Germline V gene sequence: CDR1 LNHDA, CDR2 SQIVND (reference sequence). V was clipped by 7 bases and J by 3 bases, with 15 bases between them. CDR3 in DNA: TGTGCCAGTACGGATGTCAGACCTGACACCGGGGAGCTGTTTTTT. Encoded protein: CASTDVRPDTGELFF.

The chain uses TRBV11-2 and TRBJ2-5, with unresolved D. V was pared by 0 bases and J by 7 bases, with 6 bases between. CDR3 length: 12 amino acids. Germline CDR1 is SGHAT and CDR2 is FQNNGV. CDR3 residues: CASSLDSVTQYF. CDR3 in DNA: TGTGCCAGCAGCTTAGATTCGGTGACCCAGTACTTC.

This rearrangement joins TRBV5-1 to TRBJ2-2; 11 bases agree with TRBD2. Germline V gene sequence: CDR1 SGHRS, CDR2 YFSETQ. With 4 bases clipped from V and 6 bases from J, the junction kept 14 bases outside the gene matches. The CDR3 length is 18 residues. In DNA form, the CDR3 reads TGCGCCAGCAGCCACTCGACCTTAGCGGGAGGGCCTGCCGGGGAGCTGTTTTTT. As protein: CASSHSTLAGGPAGELFF.